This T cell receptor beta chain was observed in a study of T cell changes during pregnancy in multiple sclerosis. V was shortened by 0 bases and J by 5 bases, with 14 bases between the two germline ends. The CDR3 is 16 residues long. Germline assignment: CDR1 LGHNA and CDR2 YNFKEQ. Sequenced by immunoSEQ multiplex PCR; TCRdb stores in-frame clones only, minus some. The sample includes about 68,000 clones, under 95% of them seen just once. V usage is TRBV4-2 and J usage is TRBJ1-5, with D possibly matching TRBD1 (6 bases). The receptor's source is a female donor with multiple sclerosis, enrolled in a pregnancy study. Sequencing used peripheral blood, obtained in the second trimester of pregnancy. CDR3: CASSQERTAGYQPQHF. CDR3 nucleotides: TGTGCCAGCAGCCAAGAACGGACAGCCGGCTATCAGCCCCAGCATTTT.